This entry lists 27 T cell receptor beta chains sequenced from one sample in a study of post-analysis software for immune sequencing data. Built from TCR beta cDNA, the libraries had unique molecular identifiers in them. TCRdb itself ran the PCR reads through MiXCR, one entry per CDR3 protein. The sample contains about 560,000 distinct CDR3 sequences, 44% of which appear only once. No antigen has been assigned to these receptors. Study-level points and caveats: Comparison of patients with controls showed 4 to 6 TRBV segments more frequent in patients, TRBV5-6, TRBV5-1 and TRBV20-1 among them.

The sample comprised blood. The receptors were sampled from a girl aged 5 to 17 with multiple sclerosis.

This clonotype came up a few times. J is TRBJ1-2 and V is TRBV7-6, with D maybe TRBD1 (6 bases). CDR1 is SGHVS and CDR2 is FNYEAQ in the germline V gene. V lost 5 bases, J lost 5 bases, and 12 bases lay in between. The length of the CDR3 is 13 residues. Here the CDR3 reads CASSPPRGYGYTF. The CDR3 bases are TGTGCCAGCAGCCCTCCAAGGGGGTATGGCTACACCTTC.

The chain couples TRBV30 to TRBJ1-2; 7 nucleotides line up with TRBD1. The V gene's germline CDR1 is GTSNPN and CDR2 SVGIG (reference sequence). The CDR3 has 14 amino acids. The junction had 9 bases not matched to a gene; V was cut back by 0 bases and J by 8 bases. The CDR3 nucleotides read TGTGCCTGGAGTGTTATAACAGGGGTTCGGGGCTACACCTTC. It specifies CAWSVITGVRGYTF. The variable domain in full, with the rest retrieved from reference TRBV30 and TRBJ1-2, is SQTIHQWPATLVQPVGSPLSLECTVEGTSNPNLYWYRQAAGRGLQLLFYSVGIGQISSEVPQNLSASRPQDRQFILSSKKLLLSDSGFYLCAWSVITGVRGYTFGSGTRLTVV.

This clonotype was seen more than once but under ten times. The rearrangement uses TRBV5-1 and TRBJ2-5, with D perhaps matching TRBD1 (5 bases). Deletions cut 0 bases from V and 5 bases from J, with 17 bases between. Germline V gene data show CDR1 as SGHRS and CDR2 as YFSETQ. The CDR3 is made up of 16 amino acids. In DNA form, the CDR3 reads TGCGCCAGCAGCTTGGTACCCCCAGGGTTGGGGGAGACCCAGTACTTC. The encoded protein is CASSLVPPGLGETQYF. Full variable domain (outside the CDR3, taken from reference TRBV5-1 and TRBJ2-5): KAGVTQTPRYLIKTRGQQVTLSCSPISGHRSVSWYQQTPGQGLQFLFEYFSETQRNKGNFPGRFSGRQFSNSRSEMNVSTLELGDSALYLCASSLVPPGLGETQYFGPGTRLLVL.

This chain connects TRBV5-1 to TRBJ2-5, with D maybe TRBD2 (5 bases). This CDR3 has 14 residues. The V gene's germline CDR1 is SGHRS and CDR2 YFSETQ. The V end was cut by 0 bases, the J end by 5 bases, with 11 bases between. The CDR3 loop reads CASSLAGLDETQYF. CDR3 sequence (DNA): TGCGCCAGCAGCTTGGCTGGACTTGACGAGACCCAGTACTTC.

This rearrangement joins TRBV6-5 to TRBJ2-7; TRBD1 matches 8 bases. Germline CDR1 reads MNHEY; CDR2 reads SVGAGI. J gave up 0 bases and V 0 bases, and 7 bases lay outside the gene matches. The CDR3 is 17 residues long. The CDR3 loop reads CASSYSGQGASSYEQYF. CDR3 coding DNA: TGTGCCAGCAGTTACTCAGGCCAGGGGGCGAGCTCCTACGAGCAGTACTTC.

The chain carries TRBV5-6 and TRBJ2-1; 11 bases fit TRBD1. Germline V gene lookup returns CDR1 SGHDT and CDR2 YYEEEE. The CDR3 is 15 amino acids. V lost 4 bases and J lost 2; bases outside the gene matches: 2. This CDR3 reads CASSRGQGAYNEQFF. CDR3 sequence (DNA): TGTGCCAGCAGCCGGGGACAGGGGGCCTACAATGAGCAGTTCTTC.

This chain joins TRBV12-3 or TRBV12-4 and TRBJ2-3; TRBD2 matches 8 bases. The CDR3 sequence is 15 residues long. Germline trimming cut 6 bases from V and 0 bases from J; bases unmatched to any gene: 5. CDR3 sequence: CASSPASGSTDTQYF. Written as DNA, the CDR3 is TGTGCCAGCAGCCCCGCTAGCGGGAGCACAGATACGCAGTATTTT.

This clonotype was seen a handful of times. The rearrangement uses TRBV4-2 and TRBJ2-6; a possible D gene is TRBD1 (6 bases). CDR3 length: 18 residues. Trimming left V 4 bases short and J 4 bases short, with 20 bases between. Looked up from germline, CDR1 is LGHNA and CDR2 is YNFKEQ. CDR3 region: CASSLEYNRAGGANVLTF. The CDR3 DNA sequence: TGTGCCAGCAGCCTAGAATACAACAGGGCAGGAGGGGCCAACGTCCTGACTTTC.

This chain uses TRBV12-3 or TRBV12-4 with TRBJ2-4, with D possibly called TRBD1 or TRBD2 (5 bases each). The CDR3 has 14 residues. The V gene lost 3 bases and the J gene lost 13 bases, with 19 bases spanning the gap. The CDR3 here is CASSLKGRNGEQYF. CDR3 DNA: TGTGCCAGCAGTTTGAAGGGGAGAAACGGGGAGCAGTACTTC.

The CDR3 region is CASSVEITETQYF. For the CDR3, the DNA is TGCGCCAGCAGCGTCGAAATTACAGAGACCCAGTACTTC. V is TRBV5-1 and J is TRBJ2-7; no definite D call. The end of the DNA aligns better with TRBJ2-5, so the J call may be wrong. CDR3 length: 13 residues. Germline assignment: CDR1 SGHRS and CDR2 YFSETQ.

J is TRBJ1-6 and V is TRBV12-3 or TRBV12-4; D is ambiguous. Trimming stripped 2 bases from V and 10 bases from J, with 6 bases between. The CDR3 has 12 amino acids. The DNA of the CDR3 is TGTGCCAGCAGTTTATCGACATCACCCCTCCACTTT. Its protein is CASSLSTSPLHF.

This clonotype occurred a few times. The gene calls are TRBV4-1 and TRBJ2-1; 13 bases match TRBD2. Germline V gene sequence: CDR1 MGHRA, CDR2 YSYEKL. The CDR3 spans 18 residues. With V trimmed by 1 base and J by 3 bases, 6 bases remained unmatched. The CDR3: CASSQGRLAGGLYNEQFF. CDR3 sequence (DNA): TGCGCCAGCAGCCAAGGGAGACTAGCGGGGGGCCTCTACAATGAGCAGTTCTTC.

J is TRBJ2-1 and V is TRBV20-1, with D tentatively TRBD1 or TRBD2 (5 bases each). V lost 5 bases, J lost 9 bases, and 17 bases lay in between. The CDR3 consists of 13 residues. Germline lookup yields CDR1 DFQATT and CDR2 SNEGSKA (reference sequence). The CDR3 spells CSAGRDVEFEQFF. The CDR3 DNA sequence: TGCAGTGCTGGACGGGACGTAGAGTTTGAGCAGTTCTTC.

V is TRBV3-1 and J is TRBJ1-2; 8 nucleotides match TRBD1. CDR1 is LGHDT, CDR2 YNNKEL, per germline (reference sequence). Unmatched junction bases numbered 7, after V lost 4 bases and J lost 3 bases. This CDR3 is 15 amino acids long. The CDR3 reads CASSLTRGRDYGYTF. The CDR3 DNA follows: TGTGCCAGCAGCCTAACCAGGGGGCGCGACTATGGCTACACCTTC.

The chain is built from TRBV7-2 and TRBJ2-3, with D unclear. V was shortened by 3 bases and J by 5 bases, with 12 bases between the two germline ends. This CDR3 contains 14 residues. Germline-derived CDR1 and CDR2 are SGHTA and FQGNSA. Here the CDR3 DNA reads TGTGCCAGCAGCTTCGACGTTGTCGTAGATACGCAGTATTTT. It encodes CASSFDVVVDTQYF.

In its sample, this clonotype was seen a few times. The rearrangement uses TRBV7-9 and TRBJ1-2; D might be TRBD1 (6 bases). V was shortened by 3 bases and J by 8 bases, with 19 bases between the two germline ends. The germline gives CDR1 SEHNR, CDR2 FQNEAQ (reference sequence). CDR3 length equals 15 residues. CDR3 amino acids: CASSFAGALVPGYTF. The CDR3 DNA is TGTGCCAGCAGCTTTGCGGGGGCGCTGGTACCGGGCTACACCTTC.

This chain joins TRBV20-1 and TRBJ2-7, with 12 bases fitting TRBD2. The J call may be incorrect, as the DNA end agrees better with TRBJ2-5. Germline CDR1 DFQATT, CDR2 SNEGSKA (reference sequence). The CDR3 runs 14 residues. CDR3 nucleotides: TGCAGCACGGCGACTAGCGGGAGTCCAGAGACCCAGTACTTC. The encoded protein is CSTATSGSPETQYF.

The chain uses TRBV6-1 and TRBJ2-7, with 8 bases identical to TRBD1. This CDR3 has 15 residues. The V gene end was trimmed by 2 bases and the J gene end by 2 bases; junction bases not matched to a gene: 5. CDR1 and CDR2 (germline): MNHNS, SASEGT. Here the CDR3 DNA reads TGTGCCAGCAGTGAAATCCCGACAGGGGCCTACGAGCAGTACTTC. Its protein is CASSEIPTGAYEQYF.

This clonotype has a single count. V usage is TRBV2 and J usage is TRBJ2-1, with TRBD1 matching over 9 bases. Per germline, CDR1 SNHLY and CDR2 FYNNEI. The CDR3 sequence is 15 residues long. V lost 6 bases to trimming and J lost 8 bases; unmatched junction nucleotides: 11. The CDR3 DNA follows: TGTGCCAGCAGCGTAGGACAGGGGTCGTTTGATGAGCAGTTCTTC. Encoded protein: CASSVGQGSFDEQFF.

J is TRBJ1-2 and V is TRBV4-1; no clear D gene. Germline V lookup: CDR1 MGHRA, CDR2 YSYEKL. CDR3 size: 12 residues. The V end was cut by 2 bases, the J end by 3 bases, with 4 bases between. The CDR3 reads CASSQNYYGYTF. DNA of the CDR3: TGCGCCAGCAGCCAAAACTACTATGGCTACACCTTC.

This clonotype came up a few times. This sequence joins TRBV12-3 or TRBV12-4 and TRBJ1-1; TRBD1 agrees at 8 bases. The trim removed 4 bases at V and 6 bases at J, leaving 7 bases unmatched. CDR3 length equals 14 residues. Written as DNA, the CDR3 is TGTGCCAGCAGTTCCGGACAGGGTCGTGCTGAAGCTTTCTTT. Amino acids: CASSSGQGRAEAFF.

This clonotype was counted a few times. This rearrangement joins TRBV7-9 to TRBJ2-5, with 8 bases aligning to TRBD2. CDR1 is SEHNR, CDR2 FQNEAQ, per germline (reference sequence). V gave up 5 bases and J gave up 2 bases; unmatched junction bases: 4. There are 14 residues in the CDR3. This CDR3 reads CASSTGLGQETQYF. CDR3 bases: TGTGCCAGCAGCACGGGACTAGGGCAAGAGACCCAGTACTTC. The full variable domain, completed using reference TRBV7-9 and TRBJ2-5, is DTGVSQNPRHKITKRGQNVTFRCDPISEHNRLYWYRQTLGQGPEFLTYFQNEAQLEKSRLLSDRFSAERPKGSFSTLEIQRTEQGDSAMYLCASSTGLGQETQYFGPGTRLLVL.

This clonotype was detected only a few times. The gene calls are TRBV4-2 and TRBJ2-7, with no clear D. Germline assignment: CDR1 LGHNA and CDR2 YNFKEQ. V gave up 3 bases and J gave up 6 bases, with 15 bases separating them. This CDR3 spans 14 amino acids. In nucleotides, the CDR3 is TGTGCCAGCAGCCAGGCGGATAGCTTACCCGAGCAGTACTTC. Its protein is CASSQADSLPEQYF.

The genes are TRBV6-2 or TRBV6-3 and TRBJ2-5; D is undetermined. The CDR3 has 16 amino acids. V lost 5 bases, J lost 2 bases, and 18 bases lay in between. Germline V gene lookup returns CDR1 MNHEY and CDR2 SVGEGT. CDR3 residues: CASSPPRGRLQETQYF. The DNA for the CDR3 is TGTGCCAGCAGTCCACCGCGCGGTCGCTTGCAAGAGACCCAGTACTTC.

J is TRBJ2-7 and V is TRBV5-6, with 13 bases lining up with TRBD2. CDR1 and CDR2 (germline): SGHDT, YYEEEE. Trimming took 4 bases from V and 5 from J; bases not matched to a gene: 6. The CDR3 totals 15 residues. The CDR3 coding sequence is TGTGCCAGCAGCCCCACGACTAGCGGGAGGAACGAGCAGTACTTC. Translating gives CASSPTTSGRNEQYF.

This chain links TRBV18 with TRBJ2-3; no clear D gene. This CDR3 has 14 residues. Between the trimmed V and J ends, which lost 0 bases and 5 bases, there was a span of 9 bases. CDR1 is KGHSH, CDR2 LQKENI, per germline. The DNA of the CDR3 is TGTGCCAGCTCACCACCGGCCCCAGGAGATACGCAGTATTTT. Protein sequence: CASSPPAPGDTQYF.

This chain uses TRBV28 with TRBJ2-5; 9 bases map to TRBD1. The tail of the sequence fits TRBJ2-7 better, so the J call may be wrong. Germline V gene sequence: CDR1 MDHEN, CDR2 SYDVKM. The CDR3 covers 14 residues. As DNA, the CDR3 is TGTGCCAGCAGGCCCCGGACAGGGGTTTACGAGCAGTACTTC. As protein: CASRPRTGVYEQYF.